This T cell receptor (beta chain) is drawn from a study of spatial heterogeneity in lung cancer. The time point: sample taken at primary tumor resection. Without sorting, whole RNA was sequenced from tumor, nontumor lung or frozen PBMC. TCRdb itself ran the 5' RACE reads through MiXCR, one entry per CDR3 protein. The sample yields 20,000 or so distinct CDR3 sequences, about 3% seen once. The table lists this clonotype with many counts. This TCR derives from a female donor with early-stage non-small cell lung cancer. The sample was PBMCs, taken at surgery.

Written as DNA, the CDR3 is TGTGCCAGCGTCCGTGATCAGCCCCAGCATTTT. Translated: CASVRDQPQHF. This chain connects TRBV25-1 to TRBJ1-5; D gene ambiguous. The length of the CDR3 is 11 residues. Trimming cost V 8 bases and J 5 bases, with 7 bases left between them. In germline, CDR1 is MGHDK, CDR2 SYGVNS.